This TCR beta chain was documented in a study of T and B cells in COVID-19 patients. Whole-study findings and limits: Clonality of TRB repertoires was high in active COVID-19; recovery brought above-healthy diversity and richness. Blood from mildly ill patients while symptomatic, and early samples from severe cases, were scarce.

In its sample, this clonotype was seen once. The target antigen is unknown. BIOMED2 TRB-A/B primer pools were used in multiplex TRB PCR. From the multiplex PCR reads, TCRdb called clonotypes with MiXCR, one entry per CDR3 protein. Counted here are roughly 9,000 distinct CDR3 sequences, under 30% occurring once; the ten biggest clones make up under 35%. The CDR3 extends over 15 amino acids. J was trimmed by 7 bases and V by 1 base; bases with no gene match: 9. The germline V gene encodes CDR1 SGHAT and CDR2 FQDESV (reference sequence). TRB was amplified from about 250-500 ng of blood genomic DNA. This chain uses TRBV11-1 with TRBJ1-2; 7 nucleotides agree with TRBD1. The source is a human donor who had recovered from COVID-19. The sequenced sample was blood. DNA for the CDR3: TGTGCCAGCAGCTTAGATCGTGGGACAGCTTCTGGCTACACCTTC. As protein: CASSLDRGTASGYTF.